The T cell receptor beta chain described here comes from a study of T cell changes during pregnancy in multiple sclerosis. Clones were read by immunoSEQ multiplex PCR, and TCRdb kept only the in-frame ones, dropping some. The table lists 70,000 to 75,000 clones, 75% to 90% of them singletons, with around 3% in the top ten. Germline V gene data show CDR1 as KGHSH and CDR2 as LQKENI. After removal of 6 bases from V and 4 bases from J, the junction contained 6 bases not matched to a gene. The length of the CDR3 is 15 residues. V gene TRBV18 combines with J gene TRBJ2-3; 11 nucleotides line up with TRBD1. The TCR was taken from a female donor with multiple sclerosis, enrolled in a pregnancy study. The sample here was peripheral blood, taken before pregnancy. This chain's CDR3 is CASSQGQGAADTQYF. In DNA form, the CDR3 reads TGTGCCAGCTCTCAAGGACAGGGGGCGGCAGATACGCAGTATTTT.